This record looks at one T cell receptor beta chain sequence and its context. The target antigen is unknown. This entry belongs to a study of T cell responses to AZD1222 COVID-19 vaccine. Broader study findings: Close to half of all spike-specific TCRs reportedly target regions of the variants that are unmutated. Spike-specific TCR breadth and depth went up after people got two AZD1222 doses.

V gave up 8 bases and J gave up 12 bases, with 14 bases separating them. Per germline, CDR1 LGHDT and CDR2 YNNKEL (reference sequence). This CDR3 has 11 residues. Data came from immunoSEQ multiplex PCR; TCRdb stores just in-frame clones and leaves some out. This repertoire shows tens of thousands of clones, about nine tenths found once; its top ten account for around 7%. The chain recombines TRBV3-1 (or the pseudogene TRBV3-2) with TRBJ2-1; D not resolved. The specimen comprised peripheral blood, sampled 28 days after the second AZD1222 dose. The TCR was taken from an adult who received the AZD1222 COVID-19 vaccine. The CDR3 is CASGFRYWQFF. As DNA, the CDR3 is TGTGCCAGCGGATTCAGGTATTGGCAGTTCTTC.